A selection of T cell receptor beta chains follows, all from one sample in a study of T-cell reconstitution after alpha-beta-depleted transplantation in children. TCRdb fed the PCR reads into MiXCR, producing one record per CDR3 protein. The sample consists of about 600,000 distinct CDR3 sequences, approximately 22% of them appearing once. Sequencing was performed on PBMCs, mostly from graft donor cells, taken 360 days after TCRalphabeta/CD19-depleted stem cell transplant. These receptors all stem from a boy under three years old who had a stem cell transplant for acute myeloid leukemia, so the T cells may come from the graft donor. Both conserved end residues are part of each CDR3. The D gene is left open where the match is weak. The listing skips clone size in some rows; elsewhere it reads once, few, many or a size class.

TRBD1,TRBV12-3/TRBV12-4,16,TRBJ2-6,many,TGTGCCAGCAGTCTGACAGGGGGCTCTGGGGCCAACGTCCTGACTTTC,CASSLTGGSGANVLTF
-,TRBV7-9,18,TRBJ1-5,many,TGTGCCAGCAGCTTAGCGCGAGACAGCCAACGACTGAATCAGCCCCAGCATTTT,CASSLARDSQRLNQPQHF
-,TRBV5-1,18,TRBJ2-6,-,TGCGCCAGCAGCTTCACCCTTCTGGGGGGACCTGGGGCCAACGTCCTGACTTTC,CASSFTLLGGPGANVLTF
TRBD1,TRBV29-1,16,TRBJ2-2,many,TGCAGCGTTGACACGGGCAGGGGGCTTCGGACCGGGGAGCTGTTTTTT,CSVDTGRGLRTGELFF
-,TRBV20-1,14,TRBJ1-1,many,TGCAGTGCTGGTCAGAACTTAATGAACACTGAAGCTTTCTTT,CSAGQNLMNTEAFF
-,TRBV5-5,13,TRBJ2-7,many,TGTGCCAGCAGCCACGGGGACTCCTACGAGCAGTACTTC,CASSHGDSYEQYF
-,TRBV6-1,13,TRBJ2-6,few,TGTGCCAGCAGTGAGCCAGGGCCCAACGTCCTGACTTTC,CASSEPGPNVLTF
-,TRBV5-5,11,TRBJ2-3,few,TGTGCCAGCAGCCTTTATGATACGCAGTATTTT,CASSLYDTQYF
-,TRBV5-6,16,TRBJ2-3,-,TGTGCCAGCAGCTACCTCGCCCTAGCTATCACAGATACGCAGTATTTT,CASSYLALAITDTQYF
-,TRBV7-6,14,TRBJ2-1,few,TGTGCCAGCCGGAGGGGCCGCTCCTACAATGAGCAGTTCTTC,CASRRGRSYNEQFF
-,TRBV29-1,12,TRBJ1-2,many,TGCAGCGTTCCCTTTAGCCCCTATGGCTACACCTTC,CSVPFSPYGYTF
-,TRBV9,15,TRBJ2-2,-,TGTGCCAGCAGCTCACCGGGACATAACACCGGGGAGCTGTTTTTT,CASSSPGHNTGELFF
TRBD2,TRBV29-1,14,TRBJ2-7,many,TGCAGCGTTGGTGGTGGCGGGGGGGCCTACGAGCAGTACTTC,CSVGGGGGAYEQYF
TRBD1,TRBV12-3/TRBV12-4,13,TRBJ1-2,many,TGTGCCAGCAGTGGGACAGGGAGCTATGGCTACACCTTC,CASSGTGSYGYTF
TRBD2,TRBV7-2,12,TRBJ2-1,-,TGTGCCAGCAGCAACAGCGGGGGGAAGCAGTTCTTC,CASSNSGGKQFF
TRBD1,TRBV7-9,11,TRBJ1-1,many,TGTGCCAGCAGCTCGACAGGGTCGGCTTTCTTT,CASSSTGSAFF
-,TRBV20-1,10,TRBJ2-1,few,TGCAGTGCTAGTGGGGATGAGCAGTTCTTC,CSASGDEQFF
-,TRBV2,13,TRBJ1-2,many,TGTGCCAGTACCCCACAGAATAACTATGGCTACACCTTC,CASTPQNNYGYTF
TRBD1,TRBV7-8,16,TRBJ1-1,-,TGTGCCAGCAGCTTCTCAGGGGGCCTTGGAAACACTGAAGCTTTCTTT,CASSFSGGLGNTEAFF
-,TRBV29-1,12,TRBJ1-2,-,TGCAGCGTTGAATGGAGTTCTTATGGCTACACCTTC,CSVEWSSYGYTF
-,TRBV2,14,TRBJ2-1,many,TGTGCCAGCAAACAGGCGAGCTCCTACAATGAGCAGTTCTTC,CASKQASSYNEQFF
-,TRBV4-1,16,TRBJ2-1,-,TGCGCCAGCAGCCAAGATTGGGGGGCGAGGTACAATGAGCAGTTCTTC,CASSQDWGARYNEQFF
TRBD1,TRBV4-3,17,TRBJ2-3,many,TGCGCCAGCAGCCCCCGTTCGACAGGGGGCCGAACAGATACGCAGTATTTT,CASSPRSTGGRTDTQYF
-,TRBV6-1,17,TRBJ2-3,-,TGTGCCAGCAGTACACGCAGCGCTAGCGAGATAACAGATACGCAGTATTTT,CASSTRSASEITDTQYF
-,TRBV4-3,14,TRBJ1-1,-,TGCGCCAGCAGCCCCTCTCCCATGAACACTGAAGCTTTCTTT,CASSPSPMNTEAFF
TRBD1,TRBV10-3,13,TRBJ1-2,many,TGTGCCATCAGTGACCGACAGGGGCATGGCTACACCTTC,CAISDRQGHGYTF
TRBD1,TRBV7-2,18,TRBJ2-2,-,TGTGCCAGCAGCTTAGGGCTGGGACAGGGGACGAACACCGGGGAGCTGTTTTTT,CASSLGLGQGTNTGELFF
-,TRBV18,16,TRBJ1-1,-,TGTGCCAGCTCACCACTTGCTGGAGTCTCGGGCACTGAAGCTTTCTTT,CASSPLAGVSGTEAFF
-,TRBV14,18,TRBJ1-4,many,TGTGCCAGCAGCCAAATCGGCGGCGGGGGACGGATCTTTGAAAAACTGTTTTTT,CASSQIGGGGRIFEKLFF
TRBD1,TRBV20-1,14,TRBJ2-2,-,TGCAGTGCTAGAAAGGGGGCCGACACCGGGGAGCTGTTTTTT,CSARKGADTGELFF
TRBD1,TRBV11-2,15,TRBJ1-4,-,TGTGCCAGCAGGTGGAGGGGGCTGATTAATGAAAAACTGTTTTTT,CASRWRGLINEKLFF
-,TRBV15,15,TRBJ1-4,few,TGTGCCACCAGCAGAGCCGCCGCAACTAATGAAAAACTGTTTTTT,CATSRAAATNEKLFF
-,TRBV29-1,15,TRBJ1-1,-,TGCAGCGTGCTGGGGGGGGGCGATCTGAACACTGAAGCTTTCTTT,CSVLGGGDLNTEAFF
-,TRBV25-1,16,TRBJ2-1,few,TGTGCCAGCAGTGATTTTGACATATTCTCCTACAATGAGCAGTTCTTC,CASSDFDIFSYNEQFF
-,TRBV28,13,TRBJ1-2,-,TGTGCCAGCAGTTTCGGGGGTTCTCGAGGCTACACCTTC,CASSFGGSRGYTF
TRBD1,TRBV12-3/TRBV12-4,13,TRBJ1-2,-,TGTGCCAGCAACCGACAGGGCAGCTATGGCTACACCTTC,CASNRQGSYGYTF
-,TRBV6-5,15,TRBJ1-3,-,TGTGCCAGCAGTTACTCGAAGGGAAACGGAAACACCATATATTTT,CASSYSKGNGNTIYF
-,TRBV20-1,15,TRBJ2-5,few,TGCAGTGCTAGGGAGCCGAAGTACAGGCAAGAGACCCAGTACTTC,CSAREPKYRQETQYF
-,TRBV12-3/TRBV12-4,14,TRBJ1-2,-,TGTGCCAGCAGTTTAGGGACGGGTGGGGATGGCTACACCTTC,CASSLGTGGDGYTF
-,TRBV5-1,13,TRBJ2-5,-,TGCGCCAGCATTCGGGGATCTGGGGAGACCCAGTACTTC,CASIRGSGETQYF
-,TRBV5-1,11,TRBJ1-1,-,TGCGCCAGCAGGGCCGGCCGTGAAGCTTTCTTT,CASRAGREAFF
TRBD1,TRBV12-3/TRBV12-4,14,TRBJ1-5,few,TGTGCCAGCAGGGGACAGGCGGTATATCAGCCCCAGCATTTT,CASRGQAVYQPQHF
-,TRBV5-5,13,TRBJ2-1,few,TGTGCCAGCAGCTCGGACACCGACAATGAGCAGTTCTTC,CASSSDTDNEQFF
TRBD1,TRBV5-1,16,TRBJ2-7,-,TGCGCCAGCAGCTTGGCCGCCGACAGGGTGTCCTACGAGCAGTACTTC,CASSLAADRVSYEQYF
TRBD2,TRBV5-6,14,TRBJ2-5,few,TGTGCCAGCAGACAGACTAGCGGGGGGCCAACCCAGTACTTC,CASRQTSGGPTQYF
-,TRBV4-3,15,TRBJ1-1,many,TGCGCCAGCAGCCACCAATATTTATTGGACACTGAAGCTTTCTTT,CASSHQYLLDTEAFF
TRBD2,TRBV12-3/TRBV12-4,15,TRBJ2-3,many,TGTGCCAGCAGCCAACGGGAGGCCCCCACAGATACGCAGTATTTT,CASSQREAPTDTQYF
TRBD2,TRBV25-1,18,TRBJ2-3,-,TGTGCCAGCAGTAACTTCGGGGGACTAGCGGTCCGCACAGATACGCAGTATTTT,CASSNFGGLAVRTDTQYF
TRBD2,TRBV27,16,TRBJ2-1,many,TGTGCCAGCACTAGCGGGGGGGGCAGCTCCTACAATGAGCAGTTCTTC,CASTSGGGSSYNEQFF
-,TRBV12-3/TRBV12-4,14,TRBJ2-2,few,TGTGCCAGCAGTTTAAGGGCAGACACCGGGGAGCTGTTTTTT,CASSLRADTGELFF
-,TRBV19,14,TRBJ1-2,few,TGTGCCAGTAGTACCGGGTTGTCGCGCTATGGCTACACCTTC,CASSTGLSRYGYTF
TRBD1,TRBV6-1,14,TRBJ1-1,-,TGTGCCAGCAGCTCCGGGACAGGGGACACTGAAGCTTTCTTT,CASSSGTGDTEAFF
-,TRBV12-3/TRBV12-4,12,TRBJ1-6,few,TGTGCCAGCTTAGGCGATAATTCACCCCTCCACTTT,CASLGDNSPLHF
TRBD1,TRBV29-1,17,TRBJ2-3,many,TGCAGCGTTCGTGAGAGGCGTGGGACAGGACGCACAGATACGCAGTATTTT,CSVRERRGTGRTDTQYF
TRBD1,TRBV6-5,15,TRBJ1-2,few,TGTGCCAGCAGTTACTCTCAGACAGGGATCTATGGCTACACCTTC,CASSYSQTGIYGYTF
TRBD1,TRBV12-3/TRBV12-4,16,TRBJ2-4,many,TGTGCCAGCAGTTCTGACAGGGAAGAGGGCAAAAACATTCAGTACTTC,CASSSDREEGKNIQYF